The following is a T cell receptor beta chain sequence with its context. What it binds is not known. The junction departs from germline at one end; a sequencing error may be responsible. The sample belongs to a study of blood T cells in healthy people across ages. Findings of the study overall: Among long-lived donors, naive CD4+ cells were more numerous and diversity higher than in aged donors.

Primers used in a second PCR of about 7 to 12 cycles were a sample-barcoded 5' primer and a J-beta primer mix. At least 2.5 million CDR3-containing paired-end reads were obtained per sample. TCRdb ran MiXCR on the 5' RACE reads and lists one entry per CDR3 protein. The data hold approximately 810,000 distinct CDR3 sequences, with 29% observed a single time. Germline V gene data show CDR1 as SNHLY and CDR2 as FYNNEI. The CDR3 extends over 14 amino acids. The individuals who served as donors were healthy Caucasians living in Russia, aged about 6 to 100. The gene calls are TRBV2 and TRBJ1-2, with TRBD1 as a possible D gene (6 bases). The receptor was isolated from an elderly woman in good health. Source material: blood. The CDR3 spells CASRGGGRNYGHTF. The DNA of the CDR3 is TGTGCCAGCAGGGGGGGCGGGCGCAACTATGGCCACACCTTC.